What follows are 3 T cell receptor beta chains derived from one specimen sequenced in a study of cytomegalovirus exposure and HLA in healthy donors. The PCR employed 60 Vbeta primers together with 13 Jbeta primers. Measured with immunoSEQ multiplex PCR; TCRdb has only the in-frame clones, and not every one. The sample yields fewer than 200,000 clones, approximately 70% seen once. Sequencing used PBMCs. The receptors shown here come from a woman aged 18-29 years in good health and CMV-seropositive.

The chain uses TRBV13 and TRBJ1-6; a weak D match, TRBD1 (5 bases). Germline lookup yields CDR1 PRHDT and CDR2 FYEKMQ (reference sequence). The germline V and J ends were trimmed by 5 bases and 8 bases, with 19 bases remaining between them. The CDR3 is 16 residues long. The CDR3 is CASSRSGQGRHSPLHF. The DNA of the CDR3 is TGTGCCAGCAGCCGTTCAGGGCAGGGAAGGCATTCACCCCTCCACTTT.

The chain recombines TRBV29-1 with TRBJ2-1; TRBD2 matches 9 bases. Germline V gene sequence: CDR1 SQVTM, CDR2 ANQGSEA. The CDR3 extends over 13 amino acids. The ends lost 6 bases at V and 2 bases at J; junction bases unmatched: 2. The CDR3 sequence: CSVLAGTYNEQFF. Here the CDR3 DNA reads TGCAGCGTCCTAGCGGGGACCTACAATGAGCAGTTCTTC.

V is TRBV19 and J is TRBJ2-7; D perhaps matches TRBD1 (5 bases). The CDR3 is 15 residues long. V lost 5 bases to trimming and J lost 4 bases, with 18 bases between them. CDR1 LNHDA and CDR2 SQIVND come from the germline V gene (reference sequence). The CDR3, as DNA: TGTGCCAGTAGTTCGCGACAGACGTCCCTTTACGAGCAGTACTTC. It encodes CASSSRQTSLYEQYF.